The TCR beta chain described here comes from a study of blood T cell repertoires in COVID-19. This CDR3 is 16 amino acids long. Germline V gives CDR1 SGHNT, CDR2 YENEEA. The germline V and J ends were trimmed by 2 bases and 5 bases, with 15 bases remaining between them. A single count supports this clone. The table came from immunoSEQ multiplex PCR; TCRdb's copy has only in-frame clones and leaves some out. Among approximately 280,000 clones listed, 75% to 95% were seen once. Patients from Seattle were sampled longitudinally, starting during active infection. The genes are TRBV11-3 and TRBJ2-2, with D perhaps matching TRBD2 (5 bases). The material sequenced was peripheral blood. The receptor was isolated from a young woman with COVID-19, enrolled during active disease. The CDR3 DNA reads TGTGCCAGCAGCTTATATTCGGGGTTAGGAACCGGGGAGCTGTTTTTT. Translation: CASSLYSGLGTGELFF.